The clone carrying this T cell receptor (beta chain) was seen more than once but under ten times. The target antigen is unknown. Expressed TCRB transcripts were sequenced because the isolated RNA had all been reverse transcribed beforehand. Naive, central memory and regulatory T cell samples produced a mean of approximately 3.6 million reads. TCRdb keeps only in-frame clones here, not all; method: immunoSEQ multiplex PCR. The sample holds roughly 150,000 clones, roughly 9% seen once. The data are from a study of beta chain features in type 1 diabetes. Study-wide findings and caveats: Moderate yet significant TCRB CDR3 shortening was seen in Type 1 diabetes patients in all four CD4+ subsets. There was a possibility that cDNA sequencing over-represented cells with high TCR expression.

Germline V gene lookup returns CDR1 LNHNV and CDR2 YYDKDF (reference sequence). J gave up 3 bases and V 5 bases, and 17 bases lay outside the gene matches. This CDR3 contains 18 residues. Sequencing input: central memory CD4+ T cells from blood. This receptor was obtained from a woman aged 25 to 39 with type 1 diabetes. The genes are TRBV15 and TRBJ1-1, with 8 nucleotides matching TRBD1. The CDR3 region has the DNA TGTGCCACCAGCGGATCACAGGGGGGCTTCGAGATTTACACTGAAGCTTTCTTT. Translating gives CATSGSQGGFEIYTEAFF.